The rows below give T cell receptor beta chains drawn from one sample of a study of monozygotic twins with inflammatory bowel disease. TCRdb reprocessed the 5' RACE reads and reports one entry per CDR3 protein, with no DNA. Here the sample table reports approximately 300,000 distinct CDR3 sequences. The sequencing input was blood. Receptors originate from a human donor with ulcerative colitis or Crohn's disease, or a healthy co-twin of an affected twin (not recorded which). Both conserved end residues are part of each CDR3.

J gene: TRBJ2-5
V gene: TRBV11-2
CDR3 protein: CASSLGRTSGGAQETQYF

J gene: TRBJ2-7
V gene: TRBV28
CDR3 protein: CASSSRSEREISYEQYF

J gene: TRBJ1-4
V gene: TRBV9
CDR3 protein: CASSATGRINEKLFF

J gene: TRBJ2-1
V gene: TRBV10-3
CDR3 protein: CAISESGDREQFF

J gene: TRBJ2-2
V gene: TRBV5-6
CDR3 protein: CASSRWDRNTGELFF

J gene: TRBJ2-5
V gene: TRBV7-9
CDR3 protein: CAGSETVQETQYF

J gene: TRBJ2-3
V gene: TRBV7-8
CDR3 protein: CASSLAGVGAGGRDTQYF

J gene: TRBJ2-3
V gene: TRBV7-9
CDR3 protein: CASSVRGGNTDTQYF

J gene: TRBJ2-2
V gene: TRBV28
CDR3 protein: CASTGSMDSNTGELFF

J gene: TRBJ1-6
V gene: TRBV3-1
CDR3 protein: CASSQVARVDSPLHF

J gene: TRBJ2-7
V gene: TRBV7-2
CDR3 protein: CASSLAGLAEGYEQYF

J gene: TRBJ2-7
V gene: TRBV7-3
CDR3 protein: CASSLTGQGIHEQYF

J gene: TRBJ1-3
V gene: TRBV11-2
CDR3 protein: CALGGGFGNTIYF

J gene: TRBJ1-5
V gene: TRBV21-1
CDR3 protein: CASSKGPGKSHQPQHF

J gene: TRBJ2-2
V gene: TRBV3-1
CDR3 protein: CASSQTGELFF

J gene: TRBJ2-7
V gene: TRBV14
CDR3 protein: CASRPDGYYEQYF

J gene: TRBJ1-1
V gene: TRBV27
CDR3 protein: CASSTRDRNTEAFF

J gene: TRBJ1-2
V gene: TRBV11-2
CDR3 protein: CASLSGGRDGYTF

J gene: TRBJ1-1
V gene: TRBV15
CDR3 protein: CATSRDSPQAFF

J gene: TRBJ2-3
V gene: TRBV5-1
CDR3 protein: CASSLDSGKPPTDTQYF

J gene: TRBJ1-1
V gene: TRBV4-3
CDR3 protein: CASSFNRANTEAFF

J gene: TRBJ1-1
V gene: TRBV13
CDR3 protein: CASSLGPGQGAEAFF

J gene: TRBJ1-2
V gene: TRBV7-9
CDR3 protein: CASRPDRLSYGYTF

J gene: TRBJ2-5
V gene: TRBV7-2
CDR3 protein: CASSLVFLAGTQYF

J gene: TRBJ1-5
V gene: TRBV20-1
CDR3 protein: CSARDFAGINQPQHF

J gene: TRBJ2-2
V gene: TRBV7-6
CDR3 protein: CASSPLDGELFF

J gene: TRBJ2-5
V gene: TRBV12-3/TRBV12-4
CDR3 protein: CASSFDRRETQYF